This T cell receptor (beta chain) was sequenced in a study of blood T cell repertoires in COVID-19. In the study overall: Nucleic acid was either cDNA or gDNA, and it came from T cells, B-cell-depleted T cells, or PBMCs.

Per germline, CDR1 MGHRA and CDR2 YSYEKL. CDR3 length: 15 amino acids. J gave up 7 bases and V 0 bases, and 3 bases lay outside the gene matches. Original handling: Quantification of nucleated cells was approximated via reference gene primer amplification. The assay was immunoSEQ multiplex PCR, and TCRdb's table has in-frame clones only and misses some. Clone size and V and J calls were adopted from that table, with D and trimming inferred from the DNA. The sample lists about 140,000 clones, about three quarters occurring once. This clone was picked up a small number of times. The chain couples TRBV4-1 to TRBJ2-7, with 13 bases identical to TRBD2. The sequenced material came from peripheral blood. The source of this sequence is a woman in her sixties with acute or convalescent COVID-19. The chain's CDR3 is CASSQELAGGGEQYF. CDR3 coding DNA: TGCGCCAGCAGCCAAGAACTAGCGGGAGGGGGAGAGCAGTACTTC.